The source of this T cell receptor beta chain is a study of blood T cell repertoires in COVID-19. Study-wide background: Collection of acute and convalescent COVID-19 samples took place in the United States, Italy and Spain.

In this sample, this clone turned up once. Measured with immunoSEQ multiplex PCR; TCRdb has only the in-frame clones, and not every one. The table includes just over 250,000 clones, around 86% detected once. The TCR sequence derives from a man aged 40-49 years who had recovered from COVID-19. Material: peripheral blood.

In nucleotides, the CDR3 is TGTGCCAGCAGTAACCAAGCGGGAGGGCCGTTCGAGCAGTACTTC. It yields the protein CASSNQAGGPFEQYF. The chain carries TRBV6-5 and TRBJ2-7, with 10 nucleotides matching TRBD2. V lost 5 bases and J lost 6; bases outside the gene matches: 10. Per the germline V gene, CDR1 is MNHEY and CDR2 is SVGAGI. The CDR3 consists of 15 residues.